One sample yielded the 9 T cell receptor beta chains listed below, sequenced in a study of vaccination and CD4 T cells after COVID-19. The antigens of these receptors remain unknown. Stated treatment: approximately nine-day PBMC culture with coronavirus spike peptide pools or control peptides (ViraFEST assay). Oncomine TCR Beta short-read sequencing was applied to DNA from cultured CD4+ T cells. TCRdb analysed the PCR reads with MiXCR anew, one entry per CDR3 protein. The repertoire has approximately 8,100 distinct CDR3 sequences, approximately 51% of them found once; the top ten carry about two fifths. Sequencing was carried out using CD4+ T cells from blood, cultured in vitro. Receptors were obtained from a human donor who had recovered from COVID-19.

This clonotype was seen more than once but under ten times. The CDR3 DNA follows: TGTGCCAGCAGTTACGGGGCAGGGGGGCATCAGCCCCAGCATTTT. Amino acid sequence: CASSYGAGGHQPQHF. The rearrangement uses TRBV6-5 and TRBJ1-5; 7 bases agree with TRBD1. This CDR3 has 15 amino acids. Germline CDR1 and CDR2: MNHEY and SVGAGI. The ends lost 2 bases at V and 5 bases at J; junction bases unmatched: 6.

This clonotype was counted a few times. J is TRBJ2-1 and V is TRBV20-1; 7 bases align to TRBD2. Germline V gives CDR1 DFQATT, CDR2 SNEGSKA (reference sequence). J was trimmed by 4 bases and V by 8 bases; bases with no gene match: 8. The CDR3 runs 13 residues. For the CDR3, the DNA is TGCAGTTCCCTTGGGGGGGTTTACAATGAGCAGTTCTTC. Encoded protein: CSSLGGVYNEQFF.

This rearrangement joins TRBV6-4 to TRBJ2-3; TRBD2 matches at 8 bases. The CDR3 loop spans 14 amino acids. The V and J ends lost 4 bases and 3 bases, in that order; junction bases with no gene match: 3. Germline V CDR1 and CDR2: MRHNA, SNTAGT. CDR3 in amino acids: CASSAGGETDTQYF. CDR3 nucleotide sequence: TGTGCCAGCAGTGCGGGAGGGGAGACAGATACGCAGTATTTT.

The rearrangement joins TRBV7-9 to TRBJ1-3, with D possibly being TRBD1 (5 bases). V lost 2 bases and J 0 bases, leaving 14 bases between the germline ends. Germline-derived CDR1 and CDR2 are SEHNR and FQNEAQ (reference sequence). The CDR3 covers 17 residues. CDR3 protein: CASSLTQALPSGNTIYF. The CDR3 DNA sequence: TGTGCCAGCAGCTTAACACAGGCCCTACCCTCTGGAAACACCATATATTTT. Supplemented by reference TRBV7-9 and TRBJ1-3, the full variable domain reads DTGVSQNPRHKITKRGQNVTFRCDPISEHNRLYWYRQTLGQGPEFLTYFQNEAQLEKSRLLSDRFSAERPKGSFSTLEIQRTEQGDSAMYLCASSLTQALPSGNTIYFGEGSWLTVV.

In its sample, this clonotype is medium-sized. V gene TRBV2 combines with J gene TRBJ2-1; D may be TRBD2 (6 bases). V lost 6 bases, J lost 8 bases, and 14 bases lay in between. Germline lookup yields CDR1 SNHLY and CDR2 FYNNEI. This CDR3 comprises 13 residues. The CDR3 spells CASSLDGGYEQFF. In DNA, the CDR3 is TGTGCCAGCAGCCTAGACGGGGGTTATGAGCAGTTCTTC.

This chain uses TRBV5-8 with TRBJ2-3; no reliable D call. This CDR3 spans 13 amino acids. The V end was cut by 0 bases, the J end by 2 bases, with 4 bases between. The germline CDR1 and CDR2 sequences are SGHTS and YDEGEE. The CDR3 DNA reads as TGTGCCAGCAGCTTGGTGGCCACAGATACGCAGTATTTT. This translates into CASSLVATDTQYF.

DNA of the CDR3: TGTGCCAGCAGAGTTTATGGTGGGATCGCTGAAGCTTTCTTT. This sequence encodes CASRVYGGIAEAFF. The rearrangement uses TRBV12-3 or TRBV12-4 and TRBJ1-1; no definite D call. Trimming pared 6 bases from V and 6 bases from J, leaving 17 bases between. The CDR3 has 14 residues.

This clonotype was observed a few times. V usage is TRBV2 and J usage is TRBJ1-2; D is unclear. V was pared by 6 bases and J by 2 bases, with 10 bases between. CDR3 length: 13 amino acids. Germline loops: CDR1 SNHLY, CDR2 FYNNEI. CDR3 protein: CASRGGVNYGYTF. DNA for the CDR3: TGTGCCAGCAGGGGTGGGGTAAACTATGGCTACACCTTC.

This clonotype showed up just a few times. The chain links TRBV7-2 to TRBJ2-5; TRBD2 matches 10 bases. The CDR3 spans 14 residues. V shed 5 bases, J shed 4 bases, and the junction held 4 bases outside the gene matches. The germline CDR1 and CDR2 sequences are SGHTA and FQGNSA. The CDR3 region has the DNA TGTGCCAGCAGCCGCCCTAGCGGGGGAGAGACCCAGTACTTC. Amino acids: CASSRPSGGETQYF.